This TCR beta chain was retrieved from a study of radiotherapy plus CTLA-4 blockade in lung cancer. About the study: An objective response was seen in around 17% of patients, and disease control in about 31%.

Study results and limitations: Radiotherapy was combined with ipilimumab, and tumor-derived TCR clones then expanded in blood.

Measured with immunoSEQ multiplex PCR; TCRdb has only the in-frame clones, and not every one. The sample yields tens of thousands of clones, around 76% seen once. Treatment of patients with chemo-refractory metastatic non-small-cell lung cancer consisted of focal radiation plus CTLA-4 blockade with ipilimumab. Trimming removed 6 bases from V and 1 base from J; junction bases left unmatched: 3. Germline-derived CDR1 and CDR2 are SGHAT and FQNNGV. CDR3 length: 14 amino acids. A word on this clone: Antigen unknown.

V and J are TRBV11-2 and TRBJ1-2, with TRBD1 identical over 9 bases. This clonotype was sampled from a human donor with non-small cell lung cancer who had a partial response to radiotherapy plus ipilimumab. Some clones in this sample may be carry-over from other donors' samples. The sample was peripheral blood, taken from a patient treated with radiotherapy plus ipilimumab. The CDR3 DNA reads as TGTGCCAGCAGAAGGACAGGGGTTAACTATGGCTACACCTTC. This translates into CASRRTGVNYGYTF.